This T cell receptor (beta chain) appears in the sequencing data of a study of blood T cells in healthy people across ages. For this clonotype: Antigen: not known.

Using a J-beta primer mix together with a sample-barcoded 5' primer, a second PCR was run for roughly 6 to 11 cycles. Each single sample gave us at least 2.5 million CDR3-containing paired-end reads. TCRdb reanalysed the 5' RACE reads using MiXCR and keeps one entry per CDR3 protein. The sample lists 1.5 million or so distinct CDR3 sequences, 42% seen once, with 7% to 9% in the top ten. Staff drew about 10 milliliters of peripheral blood from each donor. Points from the study as a whole: The percentage of naive T cells correlated strongly with TCR beta diversity. A roughly linear age-dependent decrease characterized TCR beta diversity per million T cells.

V lost 4 bases to trimming and J lost 5 bases, with 12 bases between them. The germline gives CDR1 LGHDT, CDR2 YNNKEL (reference sequence). The CDR3 is 14 amino acids. The chain couples TRBV3-1 to TRBJ1-5; tentative D call: TRBD1 (5 bases). Sequencing was carried out using blood. The sequence was collected from a woman between 18 and 29 years old in good health. The CDR3 loop is CASSLTGPHQPQHF. CDR3 nucleotide sequence: TGTGCCAGCAGCCTTACAGGTCCCCATCAGCCCCAGCATTTT.